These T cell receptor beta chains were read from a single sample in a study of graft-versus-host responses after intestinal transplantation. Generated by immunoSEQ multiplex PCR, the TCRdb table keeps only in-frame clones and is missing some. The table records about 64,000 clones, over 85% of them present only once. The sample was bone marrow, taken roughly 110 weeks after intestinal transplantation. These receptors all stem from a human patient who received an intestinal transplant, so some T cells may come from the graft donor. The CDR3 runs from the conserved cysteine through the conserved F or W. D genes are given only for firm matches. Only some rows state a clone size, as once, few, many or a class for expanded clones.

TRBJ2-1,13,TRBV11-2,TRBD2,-,CASSFGGYDEQFF,TGTGCCAGCAGCTTCGGGGGGTATGATGAGCAGTTCTTC
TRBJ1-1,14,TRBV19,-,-,CASSLEAGSVEAFF,TGTGCCAGTAGCCTCGAGGCAGGCAGCGTTGAAGCTTTCTTT
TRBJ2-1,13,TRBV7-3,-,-,CASSGFPYNEQFF,TGTGCCAGCAGCGGCTTTCCCTACAATGAGCAGTTCTTC
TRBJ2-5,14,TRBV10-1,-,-,CASSESTAQETQYF,TGCGCCAGCAGTGAGTCTACAGCCCAAGAGACCCAGTACTTC
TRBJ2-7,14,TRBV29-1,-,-,CSVTLPPLNHEQYF,TGCAGCGTCACCTTGCCTCCCCTCAACCACGAGCAGTACTTC
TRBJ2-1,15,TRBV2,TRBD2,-,CASSEGLAGGNEQFF,TGTGCCAGCAGTGAAGGACTAGCGGGAGGCAATGAGCAGTTCTTC
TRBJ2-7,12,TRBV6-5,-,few,CASSPGFREQYF,TGTGCCAGCAGCCCTGGTTTTCGGGAGCAGTACTTC
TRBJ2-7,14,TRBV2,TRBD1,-,CASSGDSRSYEQYF,TGTGCCAGCAGTGGGGACAGTCGCTCCTACGAGCAGTACTTC
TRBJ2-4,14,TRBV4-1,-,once,CASSPLGQKNIQYF,TGCGCCAGCAGCCCATTAGGACAGAAAAACATTCAGTACTTC
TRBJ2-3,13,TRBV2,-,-,CASSETTRGTQYF,TGTGCCAGCAGTGAAACTACGCGGGGTACGCAGTATTTT
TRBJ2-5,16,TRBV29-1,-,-,CSVEDPLLNYQETQYF,TGCAGCGTTGAAGATCCCTTACTAAACTACCAAGAGACCCAGTACTTC
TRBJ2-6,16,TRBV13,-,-,CASSLLRLSGANVLTF,TGTGCCAGCAGCTTATTGCGGCTCTCTGGGGCCAACGTCCTGACTTTC
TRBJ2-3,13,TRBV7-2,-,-,CASSLDRADTQYF,TGTGCCAGCAGCTTAGACAGGGCAGATACGCAGTATTTT
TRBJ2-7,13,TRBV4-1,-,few,CASSHSTPYEQYF,TGCGCCAGCAGCCACAGCACACCCTACGAGCAGTACTTC
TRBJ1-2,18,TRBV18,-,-,CASSPKVGDTVFNYGYTF,TGTGCCAGCTCACCAAAAGTCGGGGACACGGTCTTTAACTATGGCTACACCTTC
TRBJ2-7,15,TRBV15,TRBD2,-,CATSRVGLYSYEQYF,TGTGCCACCAGCAGAGTGGGACTATACTCCTACGAGCAGTACTTC
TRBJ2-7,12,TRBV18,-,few,CASSPLGYEQYF,TGTGCCAGCTCACCACTCGGCTACGAGCAGTACTTC
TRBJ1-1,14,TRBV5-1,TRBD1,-,CASSLEGANTEAFF,TGCGCCAGCAGCTTGGAGGGGGCCAACACTGAAGCTTTCTTT
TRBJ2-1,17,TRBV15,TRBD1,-,CATSKVVRQGRYNEQFF,TGTGCCACCAGCAAAGTTGTCAGACAGGGTCGGTACAATGAGCAGTTCTTC
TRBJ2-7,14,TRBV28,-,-,CASGTLRGYYEQYF,TGTGCCAGCGGAACCCTGCGGGGTTACTACGAGCAGTACTTC
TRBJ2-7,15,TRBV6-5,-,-,CASSFGSGTTYEQYF,TGTGCCAGCAGTTTCGGCAGCGGTACGACCTACGAGCAGTACTTC
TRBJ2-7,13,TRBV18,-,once,CASSPGQTYEQYF,TGTGCCAGCTCACCTGGACAGACCTACGAGCAGTACTTC
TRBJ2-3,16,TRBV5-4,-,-,CASSLGGGWVTDTQYF,TGTGCCAGCAGCTTGGGTGGAGGGTGGGTCACAGATACGCAGTATTTT
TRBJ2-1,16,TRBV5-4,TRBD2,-,CASSLKTSGGINEQFF,TGTGCCAGCAGCTTAAAGACTAGCGGGGGGATCAATGAGCAGTTCTTC
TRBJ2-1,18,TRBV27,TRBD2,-,CASSLSQGRTSGYNEQFF,TGTGCCAGCAGTTTGAGTCAGGGCCGGACTAGCGGGTACAATGAGCAGTTCTTC
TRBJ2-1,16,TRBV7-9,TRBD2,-,CASSWGLAGGPSEQFF,TGTGCCAGCAGCTGGGGACTAGCGGGAGGGCCCAGTGAGCAGTTCTTC
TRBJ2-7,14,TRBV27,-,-,CASSLYEGTGEQYF,TGTGCCAGCAGTTTATATGAGGGAACGGGGGAGCAGTACTTC
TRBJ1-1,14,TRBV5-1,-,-,CASSFEGGNTEAFF,TGCGCCAGCAGCTTCGAGGGGGGGAACACTGAAGCTTTCTTT
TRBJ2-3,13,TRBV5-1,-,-,CASTLPAGDTQYF,TGCGCCAGCACCCTTCCGGCTGGTGATACGCAGTATTTT
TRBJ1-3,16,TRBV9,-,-,CASSVSFEAYGNTIYF,TGTGCCAGCAGCGTATCTTTTGAGGCTTATGGAAACACCATATATTTT
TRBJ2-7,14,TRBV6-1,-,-,CASSEAADGYEQYF,TGTGCCAGCAGTGAAGCTGCGGACGGCTACGAGCAGTACTTC
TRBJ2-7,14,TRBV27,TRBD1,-,CASSLYRGFDEQYF,TGTGCCAGCAGCCTTTACAGGGGTTTCGACGAGCAGTACTTC
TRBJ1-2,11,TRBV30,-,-,CAAVGVNGYTF,TGTGCCGCCGTGGGGGTCAATGGCTACACCTTC
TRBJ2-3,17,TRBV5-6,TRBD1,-,CASSPWLPGGLSDTQYF,TGTGCCAGCAGCCCCTGGCTCCCAGGGGGCTTGTCAGATACGCAGTATTTT
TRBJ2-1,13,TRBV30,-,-,CAWSKYRSNEQFF,TGTGCCTGGAGTAAATACCGGAGCAATGAGCAGTTCTTC
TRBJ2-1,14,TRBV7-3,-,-,CASSLDPGDHEQFF,TGTGCCAGCAGCTTAGACCCAGGGGATCATGAGCAGTTCTTC
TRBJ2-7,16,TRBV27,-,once,CASSSPSLQPVYEQYF,TGTGCCAGCAGTTCTCCCTCTCTCCAGCCGGTCTACGAGCAGTACTTC
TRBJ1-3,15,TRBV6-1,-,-,CASSDSQGRGNTIYF,TGTGCCAGCAGTGACAGTCAGGGGCGCGGAAACACCATATATTTT
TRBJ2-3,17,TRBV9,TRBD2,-,CASSVGPGGGATDTQYF,TGTGCCAGCAGCGTAGGTCCTGGCGGGGGGGCCACAGATACGCAGTATTTT
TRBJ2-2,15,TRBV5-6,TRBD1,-,CASSFGDREAGELFF,TGTGCCAGCAGCTTCGGGGACAGGGAGGCCGGGGAGCTGTTTTTT